This T cell receptor beta chain was identified in a study of CD8+ T cells in alopecia areata. CDR1 and CDR2 (germline): SGHRS, YFSETQ. Trimming removed 4 bases from V and 3 bases from J; junction bases left unmatched: 8. This CDR3 has 15 residues. It was cDNA, reverse transcribed from extracted RNA, that served as the sequencing template. The table came from immunoSEQ multiplex PCR; TCRdb's copy has only in-frame clones and leaves some out. The data contain roughly 230,000 clones, 40% to 55% of them singletons. This sample's treatment: oral pan-JAK inhibitor, 5-10 mg twice daily. V gene TRBV5-1 combines with J gene TRBJ2-3; TRBD1 aligns across 7 bases. The clonotype comes from a human donor with alopecia areata. Here the sequenced sample was CD4+ T cells sorted from blood, taken at roughly week 38, from a patient treated with tofacitinib. In nucleotides, the CDR3 is TGCGCCAGCAGCCACCAGACAGGGTGGACAGATACGCAGTATTTT. It is translated as CASSHQTGWTDTQYF.